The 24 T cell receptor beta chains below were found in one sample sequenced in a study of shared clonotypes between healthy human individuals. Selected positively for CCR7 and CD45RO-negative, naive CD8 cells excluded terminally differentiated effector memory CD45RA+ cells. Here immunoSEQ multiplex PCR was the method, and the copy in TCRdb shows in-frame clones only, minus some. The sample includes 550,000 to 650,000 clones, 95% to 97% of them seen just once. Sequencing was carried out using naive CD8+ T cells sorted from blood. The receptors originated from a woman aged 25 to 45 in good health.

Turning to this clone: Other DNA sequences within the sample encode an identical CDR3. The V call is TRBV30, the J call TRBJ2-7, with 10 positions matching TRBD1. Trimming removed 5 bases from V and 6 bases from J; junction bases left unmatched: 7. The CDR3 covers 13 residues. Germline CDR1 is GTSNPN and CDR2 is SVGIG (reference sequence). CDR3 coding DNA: TGTGCCTGGGACAGGGGGCGAGGTGGCGAGCAGTACTTC. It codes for CAWDRGRGGEQYF.

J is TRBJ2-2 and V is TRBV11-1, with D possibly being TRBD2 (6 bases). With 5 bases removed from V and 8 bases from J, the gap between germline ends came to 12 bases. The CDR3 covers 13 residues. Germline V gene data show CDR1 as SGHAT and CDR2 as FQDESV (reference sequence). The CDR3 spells CASSLVAGGELFF. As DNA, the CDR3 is TGTGCCAGCAGCCTGGTCGCGGGAGGGGAGCTGTTTTTT.

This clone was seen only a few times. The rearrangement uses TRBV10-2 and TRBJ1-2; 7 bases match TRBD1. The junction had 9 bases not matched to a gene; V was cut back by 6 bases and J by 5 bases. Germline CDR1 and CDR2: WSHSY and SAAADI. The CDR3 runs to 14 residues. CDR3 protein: CASSDDRARYGYTF. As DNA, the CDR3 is TGCGCCAGCAGCGATGACAGGGCTAGGTATGGCTACACCTTC.

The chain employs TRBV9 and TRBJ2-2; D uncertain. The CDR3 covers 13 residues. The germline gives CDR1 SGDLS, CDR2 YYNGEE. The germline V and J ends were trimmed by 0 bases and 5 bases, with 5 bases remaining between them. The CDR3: CASSVVRTGELFF. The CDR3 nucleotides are TGTGCCAGCAGCGTAGTAAGGACCGGGGAGCTGTTTTTT. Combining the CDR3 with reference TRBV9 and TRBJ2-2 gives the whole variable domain DSGVTQTPKHLITATGQRVTLRCSPRSGDLSVYWYQQSLDQGLQFLIQYYNGEERAKGNILERFSAQQFPDLHSELNLSSLELGDSALYFCASSVVRTGELFFGEGSRLTVL.

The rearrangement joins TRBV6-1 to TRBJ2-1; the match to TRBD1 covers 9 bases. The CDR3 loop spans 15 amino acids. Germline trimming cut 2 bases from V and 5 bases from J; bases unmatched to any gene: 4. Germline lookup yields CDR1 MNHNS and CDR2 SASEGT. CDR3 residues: CASSEWDRDNNEQFF. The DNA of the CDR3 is TGTGCCAGCAGTGAATGGGACAGGGACAACAATGAGCAGTTCTTC.

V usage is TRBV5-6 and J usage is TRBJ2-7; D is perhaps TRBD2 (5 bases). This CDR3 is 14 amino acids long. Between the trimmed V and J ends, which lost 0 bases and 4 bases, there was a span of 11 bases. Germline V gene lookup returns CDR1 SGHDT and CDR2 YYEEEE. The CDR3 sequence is CASSLADREYEQYF. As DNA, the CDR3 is TGTGCCAGCAGCTTGGCCGATAGGGAGTACGAGCAGTACTTC. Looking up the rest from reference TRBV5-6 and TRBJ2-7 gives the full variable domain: DAGVTQSPTHLIKTRGQQVTLRCSPKSGHDTVSWYQQALGQGPQFIFQYYEEEERQRGNFPDRFSGHQFPNYSSELNVNALLLGDSALYLCASSLADREYEQYFGPGTRLTVT.

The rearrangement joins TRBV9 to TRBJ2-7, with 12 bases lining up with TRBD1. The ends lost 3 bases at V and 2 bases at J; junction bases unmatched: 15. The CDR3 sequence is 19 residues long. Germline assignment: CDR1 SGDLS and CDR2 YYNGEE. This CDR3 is CASSDEAGTGGVGAYEQYF. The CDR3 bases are TGTGCCAGCAGCGATGAGGCTGGGACAGGGGGCGTCGGGGCCTACGAGCAGTACTTC.

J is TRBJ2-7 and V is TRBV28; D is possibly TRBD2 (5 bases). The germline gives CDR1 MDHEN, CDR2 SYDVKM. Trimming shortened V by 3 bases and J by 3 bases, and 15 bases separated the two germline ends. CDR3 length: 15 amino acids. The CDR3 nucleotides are TGTGCCAGCAGTTTCGAGGGCATCAGAGTCTACGAGCAGTACTTC. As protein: CASSFEGIRVYEQYF.

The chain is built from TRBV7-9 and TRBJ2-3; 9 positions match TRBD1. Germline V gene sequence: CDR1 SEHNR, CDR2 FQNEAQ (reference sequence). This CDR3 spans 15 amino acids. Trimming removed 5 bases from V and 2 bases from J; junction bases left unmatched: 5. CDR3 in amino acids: CASSSRDRDTDTQYF. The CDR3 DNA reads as TGTGCCAGCAGCAGCCGGGACAGGGACACAGATACGCAGTATTTT. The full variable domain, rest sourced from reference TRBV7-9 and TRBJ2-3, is DTGVSQNPRHKITKRGQNVTFRCDPISEHNRLYWYRQTLGQGPEFLTYFQNEAQLEKSRLLSDRFSAERPKGSFSTLEIQRTEQGDSAMYLCASSSRDRDTDTQYFGPGTRLTVL.

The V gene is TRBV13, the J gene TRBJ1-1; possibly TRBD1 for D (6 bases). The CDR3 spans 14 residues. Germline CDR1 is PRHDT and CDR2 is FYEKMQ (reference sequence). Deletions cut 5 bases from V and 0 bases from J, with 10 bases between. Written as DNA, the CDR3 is TGTGCCAGCAGCGAAAGGACAGTGAACACTGAAGCTTTCTTT. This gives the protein CASSERTVNTEAFF.

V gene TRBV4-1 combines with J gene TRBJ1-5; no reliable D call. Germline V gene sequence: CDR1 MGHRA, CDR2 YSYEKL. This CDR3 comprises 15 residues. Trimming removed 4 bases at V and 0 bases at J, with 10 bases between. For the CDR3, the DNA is TGCGCCAGCAGCCCGCTTGGATATAGCAATCAGCCCCAGCATTTT. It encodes CASSPLGYSNQPQHF.

The CDR3 protein is CASRGDTDTQYF. The CDR3 region has the DNA TGTGCCAGCAGAGGCGACACAGATACGCAGTATTTT. The genes are TRBV25-1 and TRBJ2-3; D remains ambiguous. Germline CDR1 reads MGHDK; CDR2 reads SYGVNS. CDR3 length equals 12 residues. The ends were cut back, 6 bases at V and 2 bases at J, with 6 bases in the middle.

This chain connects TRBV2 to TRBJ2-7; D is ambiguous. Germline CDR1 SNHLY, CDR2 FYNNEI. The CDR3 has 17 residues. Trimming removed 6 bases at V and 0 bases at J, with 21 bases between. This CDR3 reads CASSGSNAPTISYEQYF. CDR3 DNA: TGTGCCAGCAGCGGGTCGAATGCACCTACTATCTCCTACGAGCAGTACTTC.

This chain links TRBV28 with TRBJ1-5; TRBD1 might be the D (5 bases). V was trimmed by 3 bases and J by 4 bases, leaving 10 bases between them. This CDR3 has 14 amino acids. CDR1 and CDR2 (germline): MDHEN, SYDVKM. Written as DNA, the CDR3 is TGTGCCAGCAGTTTTGAAGGGGAAAATCAGCCCCAGCATTTT. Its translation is CASSFEGENQPQHF.

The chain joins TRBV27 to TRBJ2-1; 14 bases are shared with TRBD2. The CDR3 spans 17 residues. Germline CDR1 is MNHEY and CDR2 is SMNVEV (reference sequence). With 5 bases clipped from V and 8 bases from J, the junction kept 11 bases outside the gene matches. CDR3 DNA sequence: TGTGCCAGCAGTCCACCATACGGGACTAGCGGGAGCGATGAGCAGTTCTTC. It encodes CASSPPYGTSGSDEQFF.

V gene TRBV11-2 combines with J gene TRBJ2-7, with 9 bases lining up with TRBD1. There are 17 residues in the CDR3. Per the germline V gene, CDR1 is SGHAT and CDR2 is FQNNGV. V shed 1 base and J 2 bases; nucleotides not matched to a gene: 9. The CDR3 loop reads CASSLVVSGQGTYEQYF. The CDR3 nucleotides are TGTGCCAGCAGCTTAGTAGTGTCGGGACAGGGCACCTACGAGCAGTACTTC.

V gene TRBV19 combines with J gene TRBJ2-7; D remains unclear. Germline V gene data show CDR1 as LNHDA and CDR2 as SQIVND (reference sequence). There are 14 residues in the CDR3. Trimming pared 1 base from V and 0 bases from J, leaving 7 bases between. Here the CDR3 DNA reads TGTGCCAGTAGTATAGTGATGAACTCCTACGAGCAGTACTTC. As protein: CASSIVMNSYEQYF.

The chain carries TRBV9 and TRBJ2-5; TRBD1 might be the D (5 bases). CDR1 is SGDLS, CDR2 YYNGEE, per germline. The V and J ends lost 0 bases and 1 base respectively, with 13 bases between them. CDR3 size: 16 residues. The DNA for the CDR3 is TGTGCCAGCAGCGTAGTAGGGGCTACTTTCCAAGAGACCCAGTACTTC. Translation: CASSVVGATFQETQYF.

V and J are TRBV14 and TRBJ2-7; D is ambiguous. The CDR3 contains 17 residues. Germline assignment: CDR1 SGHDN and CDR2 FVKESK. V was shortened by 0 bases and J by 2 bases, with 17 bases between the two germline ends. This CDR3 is CASSQDRVREVTYEQYF. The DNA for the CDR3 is TGTGCCAGCAGCCAAGATCGGGTACGAGAGGTAACCTACGAGCAGTACTTC.

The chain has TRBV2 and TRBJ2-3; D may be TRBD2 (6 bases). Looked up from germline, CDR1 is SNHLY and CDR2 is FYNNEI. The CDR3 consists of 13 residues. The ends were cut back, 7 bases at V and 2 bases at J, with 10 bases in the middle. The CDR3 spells CASKSGDTDTQYF. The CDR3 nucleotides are TGTGCCAGCAAATCGGGGGACACAGATACGCAGTATTTT.

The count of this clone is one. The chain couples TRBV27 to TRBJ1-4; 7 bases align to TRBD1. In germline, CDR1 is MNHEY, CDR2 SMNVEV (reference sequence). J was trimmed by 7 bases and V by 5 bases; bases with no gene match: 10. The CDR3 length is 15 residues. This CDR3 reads CASSNTGTASEKLFF. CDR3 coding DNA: TGTGCCAGCAGTAATACCGGGACAGCCAGTGAAAAACTGTTTTTT.

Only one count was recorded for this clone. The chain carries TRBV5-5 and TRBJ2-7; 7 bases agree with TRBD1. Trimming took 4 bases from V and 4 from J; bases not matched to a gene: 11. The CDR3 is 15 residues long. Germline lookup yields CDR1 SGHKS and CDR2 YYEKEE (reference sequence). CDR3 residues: CASSSTGTVDYEQYF. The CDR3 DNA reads TGTGCCAGCAGCAGCACCGGGACAGTAGATTACGAGCAGTACTTC.

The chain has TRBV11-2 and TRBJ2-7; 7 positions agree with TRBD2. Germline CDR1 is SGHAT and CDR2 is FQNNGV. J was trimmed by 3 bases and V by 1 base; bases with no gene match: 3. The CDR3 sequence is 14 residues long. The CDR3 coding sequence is TGTGCCAGCAGCTTAGGGGAGGGGTACTACGAGCAGTACTTC. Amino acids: CASSLGEGYYEQYF.

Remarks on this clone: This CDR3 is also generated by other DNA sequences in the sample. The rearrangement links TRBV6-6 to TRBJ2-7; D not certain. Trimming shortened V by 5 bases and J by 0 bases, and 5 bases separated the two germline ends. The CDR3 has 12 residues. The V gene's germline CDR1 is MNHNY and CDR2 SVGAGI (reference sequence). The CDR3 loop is CASSPSSYEQYF. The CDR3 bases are TGTGCCAGCAGTCCCAGCTCCTACGAGCAGTACTTC.